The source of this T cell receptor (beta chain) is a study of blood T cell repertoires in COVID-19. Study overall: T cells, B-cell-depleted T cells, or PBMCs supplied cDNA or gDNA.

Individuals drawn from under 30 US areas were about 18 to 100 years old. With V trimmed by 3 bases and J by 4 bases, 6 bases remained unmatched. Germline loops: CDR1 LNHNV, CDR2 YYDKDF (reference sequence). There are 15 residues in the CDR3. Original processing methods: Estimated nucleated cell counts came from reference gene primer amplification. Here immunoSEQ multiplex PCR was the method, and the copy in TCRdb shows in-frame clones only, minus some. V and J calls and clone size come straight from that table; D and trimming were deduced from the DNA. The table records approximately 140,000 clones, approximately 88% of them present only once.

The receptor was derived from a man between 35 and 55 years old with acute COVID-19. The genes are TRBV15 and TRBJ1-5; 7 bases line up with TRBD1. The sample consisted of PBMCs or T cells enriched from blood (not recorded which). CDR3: CATSRQGQRNQPQHF. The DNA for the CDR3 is TGTGCCACCAGCAGGCAGGGACAGCGAAATCAGCCCCAGCATTTT. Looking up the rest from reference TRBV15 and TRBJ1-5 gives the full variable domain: DAMVIQNPRYQVTQFGKPVTLSCSQTLNHNVMYWYQQKSSQAPKLLFHYYDKDFNNEADTPDNFQSRRPNTSFCFLDIRSPGLGDTAMYLCATSRQGQRNQPQHFGDGTRLSIL.